This T cell receptor beta chain was identified in a study of shared clonotypes between healthy human individuals. Naive CD8 isolation took CD45RO-negative cells positively selected for CCR7 and excluded terminally differentiated effector memory CD45RA+ cells. The donor population consisted of healthy HIV-negative adults with no recent acute infections or vaccinations. Adults of Caucasian background living in Nashville, Tennessee made up all donors. TCRdb's copy holds only in-frame clones and misses some; the assay was immunoSEQ multiplex PCR. Found here are about 2 million clones, approximately 94% of them singletons; the top ten hold 1% to 1.5%. Study-wide results and limits: Sharing across four donors was highest in naive CD4 (around 5%) and lowest in memory CD8 (around 0.4%). Only blood underwent sampling, and tissue repertoires likely differ.

Germline loops: CDR1 KGHSH, CDR2 LQKENI. Trimming left V 3 bases short and J 3 bases short, with 12 bases between. The CDR3 consists of 14 residues. In the case of this clone: Antigen: not known.

This sequence joins TRBV18 and TRBJ2-7; TRBD2 is a possible D gene (6 bases). Sequenced input: naive CD8+ T cells sorted from blood. This receptor was taken from a man aged 18 to 30 in good health. Here the CDR3 reads CASSPTAGSYEQYF. In DNA, the CDR3 is TGTGCCAGCTCACCCACGGCGGGAAGCTACGAGCAGTACTTC. The full variable domain, completed using reference TRBV18 and TRBJ2-7, is NAGVMQNPRHLVRRRGQEARLRCSPMKGHSHVYWYRQLPEEGLKFMVYLQKENIIDESGMPKERFSAEFPKEGPSILRIQQVVRGDSAAYFCASSPTAGSYEQYFGPGTRLTVT.